This TCR beta chain was found in a study of blood T cell repertoires in COVID-19. As for the study in general: Sites across the United States, Italy and Spain contributed samples from acute and convalescent COVID-19. T cells, B-cell-depleted T cells, or PBMCs provided the cDNA or gDNA that served as material.

In the original workflow: Researchers report that nucleated cell counts were estimated from reference gene primer amplification. Some clones are missing from TCRdb's copy, which holds only in-frame ones; the method was immunoSEQ multiplex PCR. The D gene and trimming were derived from the DNA, and the V and J assignments and clone size from that table. The sample carries 9,500 to 11,000 clones, roughly 76% recorded once. Germline V gene sequence: CDR1 SGHAT, CDR2 FQNNGV. Trimming at V came to 5 bases and at J to 8 bases, leaving 9 bases not matched to a gene. This CDR3 has 14 residues. The sequencing sample was made of peripheral blood. V usage is TRBV11-2 and J usage is TRBJ1-2, with 9 bases identical to TRBD1. The source is a man in his sixties or seventies with active COVID-19. The CDR3 nucleotides are TGTGCCAGCAGCGAACAGACAGGGGGAAACGGCTACACCTTC. Protein product: CASSEQTGGNGYTF.